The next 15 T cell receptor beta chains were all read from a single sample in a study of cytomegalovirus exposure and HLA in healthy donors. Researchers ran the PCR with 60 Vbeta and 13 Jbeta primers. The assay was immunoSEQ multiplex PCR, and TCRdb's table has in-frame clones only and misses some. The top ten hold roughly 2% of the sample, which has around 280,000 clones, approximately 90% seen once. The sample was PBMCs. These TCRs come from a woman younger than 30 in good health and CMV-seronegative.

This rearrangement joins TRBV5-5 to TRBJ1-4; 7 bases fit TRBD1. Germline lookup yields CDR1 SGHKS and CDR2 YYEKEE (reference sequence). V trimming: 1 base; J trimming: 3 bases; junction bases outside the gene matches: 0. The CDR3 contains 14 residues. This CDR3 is CASSLTGANEKLFF. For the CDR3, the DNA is TGTGCCAGCAGCTTGACAGGGGCTAATGAAAAACTGTTTTTT.

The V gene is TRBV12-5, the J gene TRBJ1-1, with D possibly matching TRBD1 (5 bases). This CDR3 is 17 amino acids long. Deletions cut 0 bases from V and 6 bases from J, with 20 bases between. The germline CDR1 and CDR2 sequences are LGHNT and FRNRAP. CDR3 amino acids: CASGLVEWSLRASEAFF. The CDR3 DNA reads TGTGCTAGTGGTTTGGTAGAATGGTCCCTCAGGGCATCTGAAGCTTTCTTT.

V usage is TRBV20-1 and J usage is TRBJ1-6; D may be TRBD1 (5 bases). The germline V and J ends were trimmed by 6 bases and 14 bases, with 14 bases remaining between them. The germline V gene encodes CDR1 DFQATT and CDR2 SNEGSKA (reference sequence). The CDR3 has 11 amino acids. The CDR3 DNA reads TGCAGTGCAAGGGGCCTACTGGCCCTCCACTTT. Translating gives CSARGLLALHF.

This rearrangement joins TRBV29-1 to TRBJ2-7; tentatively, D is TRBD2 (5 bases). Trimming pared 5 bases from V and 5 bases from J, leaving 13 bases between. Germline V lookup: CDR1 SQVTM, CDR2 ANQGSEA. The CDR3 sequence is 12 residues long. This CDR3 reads CSVSQDGDEQYF. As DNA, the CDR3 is TGCAGCGTTTCCCAGGACGGGGACGAGCAGTACTTC.

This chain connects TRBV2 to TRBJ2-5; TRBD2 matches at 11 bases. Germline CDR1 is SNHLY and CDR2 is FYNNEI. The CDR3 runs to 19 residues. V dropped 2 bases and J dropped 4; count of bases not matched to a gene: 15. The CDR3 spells CASSEPLAGGSEVLETQYF. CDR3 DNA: TGTGCCAGCAGTGAACCCCTAGCGGGGGGTTCTGAAGTACTAGAGACCCAGTACTTC.

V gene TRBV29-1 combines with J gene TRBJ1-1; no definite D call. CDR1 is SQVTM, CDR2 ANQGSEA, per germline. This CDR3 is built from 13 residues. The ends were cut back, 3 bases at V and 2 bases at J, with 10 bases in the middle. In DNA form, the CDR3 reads TGCAGCGTTGACTACAGCCATAACACTGAAGCTTTCTTT. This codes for CSVDYSHNTEAFF.

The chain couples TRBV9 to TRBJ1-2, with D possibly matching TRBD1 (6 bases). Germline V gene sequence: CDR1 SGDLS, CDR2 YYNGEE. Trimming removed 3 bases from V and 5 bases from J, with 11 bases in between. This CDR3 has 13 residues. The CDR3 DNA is TGTGCCAGCAGCGGGGACAAGCCATATGGCTACACCTTC. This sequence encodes CASSGDKPYGYTF.

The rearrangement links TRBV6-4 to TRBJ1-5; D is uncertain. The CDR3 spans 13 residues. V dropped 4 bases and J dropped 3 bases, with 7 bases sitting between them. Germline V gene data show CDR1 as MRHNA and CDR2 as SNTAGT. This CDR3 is CASSAQANQPQHF. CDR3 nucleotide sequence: TGTGCCAGCAGTGCCCAGGCCAATCAGCCCCAGCATTTT.

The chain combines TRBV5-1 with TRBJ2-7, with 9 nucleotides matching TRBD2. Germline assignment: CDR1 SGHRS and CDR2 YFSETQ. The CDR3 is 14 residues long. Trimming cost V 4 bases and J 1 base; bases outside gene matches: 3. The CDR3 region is CASSRSGGSYEQYF. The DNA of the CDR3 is TGCGCCAGCAGCAGGAGCGGGGGGTCCTACGAGCAGTACTTC.

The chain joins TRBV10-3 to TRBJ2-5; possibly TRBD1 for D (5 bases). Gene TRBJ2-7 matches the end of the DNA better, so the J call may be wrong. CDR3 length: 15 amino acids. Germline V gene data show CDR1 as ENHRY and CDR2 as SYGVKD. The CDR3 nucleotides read TGTGCCACTGCCTACCTGGGGCCCCTCCGTTACGAGCAGTACTTC. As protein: CATAYLGPLRYEQYF.

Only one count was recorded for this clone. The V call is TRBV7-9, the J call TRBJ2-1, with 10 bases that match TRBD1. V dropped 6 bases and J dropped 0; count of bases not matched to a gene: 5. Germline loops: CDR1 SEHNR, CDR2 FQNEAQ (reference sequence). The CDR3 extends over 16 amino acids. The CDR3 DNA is TGTGCCAGCAGGGAGGGACAGGGGAGCTCCTACAATGAGCAGTTCTTC. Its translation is CASREGQGSSYNEQFF.

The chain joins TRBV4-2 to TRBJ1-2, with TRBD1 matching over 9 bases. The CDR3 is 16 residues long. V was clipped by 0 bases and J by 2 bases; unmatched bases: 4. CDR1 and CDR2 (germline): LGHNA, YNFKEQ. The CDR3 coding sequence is TGTGCCAGCAGCCAAGATATGACAGGGGGGAACTATGGCTACACCTTC. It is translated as CASSQDMTGGNYGYTF.

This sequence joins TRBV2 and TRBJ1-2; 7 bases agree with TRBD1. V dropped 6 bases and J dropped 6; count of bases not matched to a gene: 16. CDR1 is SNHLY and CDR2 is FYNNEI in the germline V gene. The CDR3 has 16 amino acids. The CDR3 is CASRQTRVGRGDGYTF. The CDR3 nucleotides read TGTGCCAGCAGACAAACCCGGGTCGGCAGGGGGGATGGCTACACCTTC.

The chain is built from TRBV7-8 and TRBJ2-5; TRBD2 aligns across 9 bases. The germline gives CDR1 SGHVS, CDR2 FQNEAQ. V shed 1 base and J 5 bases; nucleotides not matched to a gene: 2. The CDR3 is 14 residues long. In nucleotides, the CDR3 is TGTGCCAGCAGCTTAGAGGCGGGAGGGGAGACCCAGTACTTC. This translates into CASSLEAGGETQYF.

The CDR3 protein is CASSESSYGYTF. CDR3 bases: TGTGCCAGCAGTGAATCTTCCTATGGCTACACCTTC. This rearrangement joins TRBV2 to TRBJ1-2; no definite D call. Trimming took 2 bases from V and 4 from J, leaving 5 bases between them. CDR1 is SNHLY and CDR2 is FYNNEI in the germline V gene. The CDR3 loop spans 12 amino acids.